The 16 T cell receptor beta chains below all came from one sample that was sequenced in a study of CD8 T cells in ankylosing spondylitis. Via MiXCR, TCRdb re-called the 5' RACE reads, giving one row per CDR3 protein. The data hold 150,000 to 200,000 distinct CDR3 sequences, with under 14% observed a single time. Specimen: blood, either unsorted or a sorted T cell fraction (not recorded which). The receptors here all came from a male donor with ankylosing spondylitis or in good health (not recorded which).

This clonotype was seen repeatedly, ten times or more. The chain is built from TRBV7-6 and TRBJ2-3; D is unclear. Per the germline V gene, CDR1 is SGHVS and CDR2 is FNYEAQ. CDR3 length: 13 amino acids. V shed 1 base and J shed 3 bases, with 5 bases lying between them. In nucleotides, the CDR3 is TGTGCCAGCAGCTTAGTGGATACAGATACGCAGTATTTT. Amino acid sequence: CASSLVDTDTQYF.

CDR3 sequence reads: CASSPFRQAEHHTGELFF. Here the CDR3 DNA reads TGTGCCAGCTCACCGTTTAGGCAGGCTGAACATCACACCGGGGAGCTGTTTTTT. The genes are TRBV18 and TRBJ2-2; D remains ambiguous. CDR1 is KGHSH and CDR2 is LQKENI in the germline V gene. Trimming pared 3 bases from V and 3 bases from J, leaving 20 bases between. The CDR3 has 18 residues.

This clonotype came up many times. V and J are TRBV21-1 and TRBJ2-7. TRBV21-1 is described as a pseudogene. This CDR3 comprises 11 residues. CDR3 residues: CASSKLFEQYF. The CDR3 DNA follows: TGTGCCAGCAGCAAATTATTCGAGCAGTACTTC.

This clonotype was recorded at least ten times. The chain's CDR3 is CASSQKDPGLYNEQFF. The CDR3 DNA reads TGTGCCAGCAGCCAAAAAGACCCGGGATTGTACAATGAGCAGTTCTTC. The chain couples TRBV14 to TRBJ2-1; TRBD2 might be the D (5 bases). The CDR3 has 16 amino acids. Trimming shortened V by 2 bases and J by 4 bases, and 15 bases separated the two germline ends. From germline, CDR1 is SGHDN and CDR2 FVKESK.

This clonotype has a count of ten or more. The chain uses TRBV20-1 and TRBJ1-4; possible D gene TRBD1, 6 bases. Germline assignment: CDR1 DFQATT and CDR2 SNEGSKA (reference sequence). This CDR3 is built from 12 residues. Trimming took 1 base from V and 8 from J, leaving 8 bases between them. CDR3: CSARGQAEKLFF. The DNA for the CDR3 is TGCAGTGCTAGAGGACAGGCGGAAAAACTGTTTTTT.

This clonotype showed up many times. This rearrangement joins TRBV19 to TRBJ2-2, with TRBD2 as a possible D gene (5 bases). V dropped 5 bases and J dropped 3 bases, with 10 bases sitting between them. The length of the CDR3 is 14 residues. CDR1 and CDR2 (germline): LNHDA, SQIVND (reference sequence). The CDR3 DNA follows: TGTGCCAGTAGTCCGGGGTTGCACACCGGGGAGCTGTTTTTT. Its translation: CASSPGLHTGELFF.

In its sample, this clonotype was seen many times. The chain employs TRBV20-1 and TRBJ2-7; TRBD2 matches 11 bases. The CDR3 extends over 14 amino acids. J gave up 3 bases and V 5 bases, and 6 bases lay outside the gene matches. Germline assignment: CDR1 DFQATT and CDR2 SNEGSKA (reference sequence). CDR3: CSARTTSGVYEQYF. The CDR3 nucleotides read TGCAGTGCTCGGACGACTAGCGGGGTCTACGAGCAGTACTTC.

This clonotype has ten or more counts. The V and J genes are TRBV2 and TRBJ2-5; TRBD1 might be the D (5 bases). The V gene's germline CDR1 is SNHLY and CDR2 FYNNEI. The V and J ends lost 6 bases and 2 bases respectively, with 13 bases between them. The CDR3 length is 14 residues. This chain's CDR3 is CASRQAFRQETQYF. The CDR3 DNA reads TGTGCCAGCAGACAGGCGTTTCGACAAGAGACCCAGTACTTC.

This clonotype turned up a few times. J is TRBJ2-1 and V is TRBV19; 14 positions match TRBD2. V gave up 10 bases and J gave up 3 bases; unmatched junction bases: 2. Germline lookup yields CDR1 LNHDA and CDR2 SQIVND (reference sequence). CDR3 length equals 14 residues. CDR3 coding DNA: TGTGCCACCGGACTAGCGGGAGGCTACAATGAGCAGTTCTTC. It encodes CATGLAGGYNEQFF. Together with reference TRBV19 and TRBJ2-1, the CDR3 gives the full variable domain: DGGITQSPKYLFRKEGQNVTLSCEQNLNHDAMYWYRQDPGQGLRLIYYSQIVNDFQKGDIAEGYSVSREKKESFPLTVTSAQKNPTAFYLCATGLAGGYNEQFFGPGTRLTVL.

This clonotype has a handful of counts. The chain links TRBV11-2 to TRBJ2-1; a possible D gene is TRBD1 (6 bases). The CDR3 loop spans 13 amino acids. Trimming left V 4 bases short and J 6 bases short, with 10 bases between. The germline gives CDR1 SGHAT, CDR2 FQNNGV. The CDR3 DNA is TGTGCCAGCAGCTCACAGGGCAGCAATGAGCAGTTCTTC. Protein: CASSSQGSNEQFF.

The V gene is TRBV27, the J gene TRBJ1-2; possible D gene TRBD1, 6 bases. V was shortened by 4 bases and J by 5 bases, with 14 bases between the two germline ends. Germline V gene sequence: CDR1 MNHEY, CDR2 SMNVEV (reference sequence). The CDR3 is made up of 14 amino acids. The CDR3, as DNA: TGTGCCAGCAGTTCCTCCGGGACAATGTATGGCTACACCTTC. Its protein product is CASSSSGTMYGYTF.

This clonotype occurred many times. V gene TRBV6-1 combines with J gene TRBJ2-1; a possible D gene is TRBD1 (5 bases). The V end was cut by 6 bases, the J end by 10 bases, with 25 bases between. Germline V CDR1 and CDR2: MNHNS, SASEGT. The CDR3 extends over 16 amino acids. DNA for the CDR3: TGTGCCAGCAGCCCACTACAGGAAATGGTGAAGATGGAGCAGTTCTTC. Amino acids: CASSPLQEMVKMEQFF.

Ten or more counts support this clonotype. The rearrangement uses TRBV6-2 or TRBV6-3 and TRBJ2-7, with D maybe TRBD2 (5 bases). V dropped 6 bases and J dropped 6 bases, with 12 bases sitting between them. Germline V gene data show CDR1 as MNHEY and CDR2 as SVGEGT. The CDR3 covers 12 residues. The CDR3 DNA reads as TGTGCCAGCAGCTTCCTGAGGGTCGAGCAGTACTTC. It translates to CASSFLRVEQYF.

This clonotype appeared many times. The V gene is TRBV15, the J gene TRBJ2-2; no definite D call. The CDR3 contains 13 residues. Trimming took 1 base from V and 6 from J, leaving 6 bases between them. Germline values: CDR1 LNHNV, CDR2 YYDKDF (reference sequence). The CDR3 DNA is TGTGCCACCAGCAGAGGCGTTCCCGGGGAGCTGTTTTTT. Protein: CATSRGVPGELFF.

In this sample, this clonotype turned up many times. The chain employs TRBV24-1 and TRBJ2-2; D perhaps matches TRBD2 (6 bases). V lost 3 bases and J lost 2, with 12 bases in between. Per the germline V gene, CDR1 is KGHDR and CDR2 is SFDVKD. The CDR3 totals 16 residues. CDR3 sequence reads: CATSDRSGENTGELFF. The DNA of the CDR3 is TGTGCCACCAGTGATCGTTCGGGGGAAAACACCGGGGAGCTGTTTTTT.

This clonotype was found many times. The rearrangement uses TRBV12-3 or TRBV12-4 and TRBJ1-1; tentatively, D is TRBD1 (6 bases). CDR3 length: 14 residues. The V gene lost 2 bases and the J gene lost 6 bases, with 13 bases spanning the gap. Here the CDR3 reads CASSLTGLRPEAFF. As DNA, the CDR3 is TGTGCCAGCAGTTTAACAGGGCTGCGACCTGAAGCTTTCTTT.